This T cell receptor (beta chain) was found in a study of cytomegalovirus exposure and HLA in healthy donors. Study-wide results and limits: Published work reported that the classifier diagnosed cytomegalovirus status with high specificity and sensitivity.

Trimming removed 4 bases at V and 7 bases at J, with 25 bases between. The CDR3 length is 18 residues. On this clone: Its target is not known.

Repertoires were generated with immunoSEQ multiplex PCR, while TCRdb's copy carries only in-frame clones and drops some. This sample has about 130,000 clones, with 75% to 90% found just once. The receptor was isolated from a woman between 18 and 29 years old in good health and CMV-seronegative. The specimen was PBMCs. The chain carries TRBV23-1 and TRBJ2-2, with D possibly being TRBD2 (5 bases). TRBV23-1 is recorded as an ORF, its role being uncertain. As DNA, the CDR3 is TGCGCCAGCAGTCCCATTTTTCCTAGCCGCAGTTCGGGCGGGGAGCTGTTTTTT. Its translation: CASSPIFPSRSSGGELFF.